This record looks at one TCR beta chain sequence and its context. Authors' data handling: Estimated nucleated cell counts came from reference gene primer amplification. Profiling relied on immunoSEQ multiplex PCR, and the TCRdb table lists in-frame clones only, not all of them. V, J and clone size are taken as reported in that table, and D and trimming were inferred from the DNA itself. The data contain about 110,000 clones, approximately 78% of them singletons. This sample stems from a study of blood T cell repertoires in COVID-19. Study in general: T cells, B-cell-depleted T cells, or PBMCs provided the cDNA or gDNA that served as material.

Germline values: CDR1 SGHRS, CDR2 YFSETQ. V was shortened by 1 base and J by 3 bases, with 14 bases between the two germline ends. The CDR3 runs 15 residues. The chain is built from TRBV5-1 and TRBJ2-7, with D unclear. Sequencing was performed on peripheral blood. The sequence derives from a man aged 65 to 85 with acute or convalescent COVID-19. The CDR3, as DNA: TGCGCCAGCAGCTTGCAAACAGAACCTTTCTACGAGCAGTACTTC. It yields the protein CASSLQTEPFYEQYF.